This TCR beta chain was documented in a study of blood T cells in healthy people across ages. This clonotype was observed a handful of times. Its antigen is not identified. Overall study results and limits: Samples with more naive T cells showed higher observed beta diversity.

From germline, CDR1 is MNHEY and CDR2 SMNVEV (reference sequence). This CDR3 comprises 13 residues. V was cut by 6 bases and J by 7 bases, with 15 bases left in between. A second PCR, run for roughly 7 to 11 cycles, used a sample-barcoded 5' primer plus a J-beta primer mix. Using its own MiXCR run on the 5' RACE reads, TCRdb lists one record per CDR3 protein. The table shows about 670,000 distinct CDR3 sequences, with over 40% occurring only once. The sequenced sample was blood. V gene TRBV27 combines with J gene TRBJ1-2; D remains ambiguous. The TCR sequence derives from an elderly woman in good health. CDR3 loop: CASSRRPEAGYTF. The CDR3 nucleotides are TGTGCCAGCAGCCGACGCCCAGAGGCTGGCTACACCTTC.